The 32 T cell receptor beta chains in this list originate from one sample, sequenced in a study of identifying expanded T cells in peripheral blood. The protocol was immunoSEQ multiplex PCR, while the TCRdb copy is restricted to in-frame clones and leaves out a portion. Of around 76,000 clones listed, roughly nine tenths are singletons. Sequencing was performed on blood. The receptors originated from a person aged 18 to 75 in good health.

The chain links TRBV4-2 to TRBJ2-3, with D hard to call. The germline CDR1 and CDR2 sequences are LGHNA and YNFKEQ. Trimming shortened V by 0 bases and J by 4 bases, and 8 bases separated the two germline ends. The CDR3 consists of 14 residues. DNA of the CDR3: TGTGCCAGCAGCCAAGATTTTGGGGCAGATACGCAGTATTTT. Amino acid sequence: CASSQDFGADTQYF.

The V gene is TRBV10-3, the J gene TRBJ2-3, with 11 bases identical to TRBD2. Germline V gene lookup returns CDR1 ENHRY and CDR2 SYGVKD. Trimming removed 4 bases from V and 1 base from J; junction bases left unmatched: 1. This CDR3 is 15 amino acids long. The CDR3 DNA reads as TGTGCCATCAGTGCGGGACTAGCGGGCACAGATACGCAGTATTTT. Amino acids: CAISAGLAGTDTQYF.

This clone appeared a single time. The V gene is TRBV6-5, the J gene TRBJ2-6, with 7 bases fitting TRBD1. Unmatched junction bases numbered 12, after V lost 1 base and J lost 12 bases. The germline gives CDR1 MNHEY, CDR2 SVGAGI. The CDR3 spans 16 residues. CDR3 nucleotides: TGTGCCAGCAGTTACTTCCTGAGACAGGGATCCATCGTCCTGACTTTC. Residues: CASSYFLRQGSIVLTF.

This rearrangement joins TRBV19 to TRBJ1-2; no clear D. Deletions cut 5 bases from V and 5 bases from J, with 15 bases between. CDR1 LNHDA and CDR2 SQIVND come from the germline V gene (reference sequence). The CDR3 contains 14 residues. The CDR3 bases are TGTGCCAGTAGTTCGGGCTTTGGGCCTTATGGCTACACCTTC. Translating gives CASSSGFGPYGYTF.

This chain's CDR3 is CASSYQTATDTQYF. DNA of the CDR3: TGTGCCAGCAGCTACCAGACAGCCACAGATACGCAGTATTTT. The chain recombines TRBV7-2 with TRBJ2-3, with D maybe TRBD1 (5 bases). Trimming cost V 4 bases and J 2 bases, with 10 bases left between them. CDR1 and CDR2 (germline): SGHTA, FQGNSA. There are 14 residues in the CDR3.

The chain links TRBV7-9 to TRBJ2-3; TRBD2 agrees at 12 bases. With V trimmed by 5 bases and J by 6 bases, 9 bases remained unmatched. Germline V lookup: CDR1 SEHNR, CDR2 FQNEAQ (reference sequence). There are 16 residues in the CDR3. The CDR3 spells CASSPELAGGDDTQYF. CDR3 coding DNA: TGTGCCAGCAGCCCGGAACTAGCGGGGGGAGATGATACGCAGTATTTT.

The gene calls are TRBV6-6 and TRBJ1-1, with D possibly matching TRBD1 (6 bases). V shed 6 bases and J shed 3 bases, with 14 bases lying between them. From germline, CDR1 is MNHNY and CDR2 SVGAGI (reference sequence). There are 14 residues in the CDR3. CDR3 loop: CASSPNRVDTEAFF. The CDR3 DNA reads as TGTGCCAGCAGCCCAAACAGGGTGGACACTGAAGCTTTCTTT.

This clone appeared once. The chain joins TRBV2 to TRBJ2-7; maybe TRBD1 (5 bases). There are 14 residues in the CDR3. The germline V gene has CDR1 SNHLY and CDR2 FYNNEI. Trimming removed 2 bases from V and 6 bases from J, with 14 bases in between. DNA of the CDR3: TGTGCCAGCAGTGAATCTGGGGCTAGTCGCGAGCAGTACTTC. Protein: CASSESGASREQYF.

The chain carries TRBV6-6 and TRBJ2-3; TRBD1 matches 9 bases. Trimming took 9 bases from V and 4 from J; bases not matched to a gene: 5. The length of the CDR3 is 13 residues. CDR1 and CDR2 from the germline V gene are MNHNY and SVGAGI (reference sequence). CDR3: CASVTGGSDTQYF. The CDR3 nucleotides read TGTGCCAGTGTGACAGGGGGGTCAGATACGCAGTATTTT.

The genes are TRBV27 and TRBJ1-2; D is possibly TRBD1 (6 bases). V was pared by 2 bases and J by 1 base, with 14 bases between. The germline V gene encodes CDR1 MNHEY and CDR2 SMNVEV (reference sequence). The CDR3 has 16 residues. CDR3 sequence (DNA): TGTGCCAGCAGTTTAGGTAGGGGGATGGTTAACTATGGCTACACCTTC. It yields the protein CASSLGRGMVNYGYTF.

V usage is TRBV28 and J usage is TRBJ1-2; 7 bases align to TRBD1. Losses at the gene ends were 5 bases for V and 8 bases for J; bases not matched to a gene: 5. The CDR3 loop spans 12 amino acids. Per the germline V gene, CDR1 is MDHEN and CDR2 is SYDVKM. CDR3 in amino acids: CASSTDRWGYTF. The CDR3 DNA follows: TGTGCCAGCAGTACGGACAGGTGGGGCTACACCTTC.

This clone has a handful of counts. The CDR3 region is CASSQLGTSGYEQYF. CDR3 sequence (DNA): TGCGCCAGCAGCCAACTAGGGACTAGCGGATACGAGCAGTACTTC. The chain carries TRBV4-1 and TRBJ2-7, with 11 nucleotides matching TRBD2. Per the germline V gene, CDR1 is MGHRA and CDR2 is YSYEKL. This CDR3 has 15 amino acids. J gave up 4 bases and V 2 bases, and 4 bases lay outside the gene matches.

CDR3 amino acids: CASTVTISVNTEAFF. CDR3 coding DNA: TGTGCCAGCACCGTGACGATTTCGGTGAACACTGAAGCTTTCTTT. J is TRBJ1-1 and V is TRBV7-8; D gene unclear. Germline-derived CDR1 and CDR2 are SGHVS and FQNEAQ. CDR3 length: 15 residues. The V gene lost 7 bases and the J gene lost 0 bases, with 15 bases spanning the gap.

V and J are TRBV7-8 and TRBJ2-7; possibly TRBD1 for D (6 bases). V gave up 0 bases and J gave up 3 bases, with 12 bases separating them. The germline V gene encodes CDR1 SGHVS and CDR2 FQNEAQ. This CDR3 has 15 amino acids. The CDR3 loop is CASSLASQGDYEQYF. CDR3 bases: TGTGCCAGCAGCTTAGCGTCACAGGGCGACTACGAGCAGTACTTC.

The chain uses TRBV2 and TRBJ2-3; no reliable D call. Germline CDR1 and CDR2: SNHLY and FYNNEI. V was shortened by 5 bases and J by 5 bases, with 5 bases between the two germline ends. The CDR3 totals 11 residues. The CDR3 coding sequence is TGTGCCAGCAGTCGGATAGATACGCAGTATTTT. It is translated as CASSRIDTQYF.

The chain joins TRBV5-1 to TRBJ2-2, with no clear D. V dropped 2 bases and J dropped 1 base, with 9 bases sitting between them. The CDR3 has 15 amino acids. From germline, CDR1 is SGHRS and CDR2 YFSETQ. CDR3 loop: CASSFAQLNTGELFF. The CDR3 bases are TGCGCCAGCAGCTTTGCGCAGCTGAACACCGGGGAGCTGTTTTTT.

A few counts support this clone. The chain couples TRBV2 to TRBJ1-2; D call uncertain. The V end lost 7 bases, the J end lost 7 bases, and 16 bases lay between the germline ends. Germline V gene data show CDR1 as SNHLY and CDR2 as FYNNEI. This CDR3 is 13 amino acids long. This chain's CDR3 is CASTDLRVFGYTF. The CDR3 DNA reads as TGTGCCAGCACCGATCTGAGGGTCTTTGGCTACACCTTC.

The rearrangement links TRBV5-5 to TRBJ2-3, with 8 bases lining up with TRBD2. This CDR3 is built from 14 residues. The germline CDR1 and CDR2 sequences are SGHKS and YYEKEE (reference sequence). J was trimmed by 8 bases and V by 1 base; bases with no gene match: 6. CDR3 sequence: CASSLSAGEGTQYF. For the CDR3, the DNA is TGTGCCAGCAGCTTGTCAGCGGGAGAGGGTACGCAGTATTTT. The whole variable domain, remainder taken from reference TRBV5-5 and TRBJ2-3, is DAGVTQSPTHLIKTRGQQVTLRCSPISGHKSVSWYQQVLGQGPQFIFQYYEKEERGRGNFPDRFSARQFPNYSSELNVNALLLGDSALYLCASSLSAGEGTQYFGPGTRLTVL.

The chain carries TRBV7-9 and TRBJ2-3, with D unclear. The CDR3 covers 12 residues. The V gene's germline CDR1 is SEHNR and CDR2 FQNEAQ (reference sequence). V was trimmed by 4 bases and J by 2 bases, leaving 4 bases between them. The CDR3: CASSSATDTQYF. CDR3 DNA sequence: TGTGCCAGCAGCTCGGCCACAGATACGCAGTATTTT.

The chain carries TRBV6-1 and TRBJ2-2; 7 nucleotides agree with TRBD1. Looked up from germline, CDR1 is MNHNS and CDR2 is SASEGT. The CDR3 runs 15 residues. Losses at the gene ends were 6 bases for V and 0 bases for J; bases not matched to a gene: 4. The CDR3 DNA sequence: TGTGCCAGCAGCCCCGGGACAGCGAACACCGGGGAGCTGTTTTTT. Encoded protein: CASSPGTANTGELFF.

This rearrangement joins TRBV27 to TRBJ2-5, with a tentative D call TRBD2 (6 bases). The V and J ends lost 3 bases and 5 bases respectively, with 13 bases between them. The CDR3 has 14 residues. The germline V gene has CDR1 MNHEY and CDR2 SMNVEV (reference sequence). The CDR3 DNA is TGTGCCAGCAGTTTTACGGGGGAAGGTGAGACCCAGTACTTC. Translated: CASSFTGEGETQYF.

The rearrangement joins TRBV6-1 to TRBJ1-2, with D possibly matching TRBD1 (5 bases). Germline V gene data show CDR1 as MNHNS and CDR2 as SASEGT. The CDR3 covers 12 residues. V was cut by 3 bases and J by 6 bases, with 8 bases left in between. The CDR3 bases are TGTGCCAGCAGTGAGTCAGGGAATGGCTACACCTTC. It codes for CASSESGNGYTF.

This clone was seen once. The V gene is TRBV5-1, the J gene TRBJ2-3, with D hard to call. The V gene lost 4 bases and the J gene lost 6 bases, with 18 bases spanning the gap. Germline-derived CDR1 and CDR2 are SGHRS and YFSETQ. The length of the CDR3 is 15 residues. The DNA for the CDR3 is TGCGCCAGCAGCCCACGCGACAAGTATAGGGATACGCAGTATTTT. The encoded protein is CASSPRDKYRDTQYF. The full variable domain, in which reference TRBV5-1 and TRBJ2-3 provide the parts outside the CDR3, is KAGVTQTPRYLIKTRGQQVTLSCSPISGHRSVSWYQQTPGQGLQFLFEYFSETQRNKGNFPGRFSGRQFSNSRSEMNVSTLELGDSALYLCASSPRDKYRDTQYFGPGTRLTVL.

Points on this clone: At one boundary the junction diverges from the germline segment, which might be a read error. The chain employs TRBV7-2 and TRBJ1-5; D not certain. Germline CDR1 reads SGHTA; CDR2 reads FQGNSA. The CDR3 sequence is 12 residues long. CDR3 DNA sequence: TGTGCCAGCAGCTCGCCCAATCGGCCCCAGCATTTT. Translation gives CASSSPNRPQHF.

The rearrangement joins TRBV7-3 to TRBJ2-6; D remains unclear. CDR1 SGHTA and CDR2 FQGTGA come from the germline V gene. The V end lost 2 bases, the J end lost 2 bases, and 4 bases lay between the germline ends. The CDR3 runs 14 residues. CDR3 coding DNA: TGTGCCAGCAGCTTATCCCCTGGGGCCAACGTCCTGACTTTC. Translation: CASSLSPGANVLTF.

V gene TRBV7-2 combines with J gene TRBJ2-2, with 14 bases aligning to TRBD2. Germline V lookup: CDR1 SGHTA, CDR2 FQGNSA. V was clipped by 2 bases and J by 4 bases; unmatched bases: 6. This CDR3 region has 18 residues. Here the CDR3 reads CASSLPTSGRATTGELFF. The CDR3 coding sequence is TGTGCCAGCAGCTTACCGACTAGCGGGAGGGCCACCACCGGGGAGCTGTTTTTT. Combining the CDR3 with reference TRBV7-2 and TRBJ2-2 gives the whole variable domain GAGVSQSPSNKVTEKGKDVELRCDPISGHTALYWYRQSLGQGLEFLIYFQGNSAPDKSGLPSDRFSAERTGGSVSTLTIQRTQQEDSAVYLCASSLPTSGRATTGELFFGEGSRLTVL.

The genes are TRBV18 and TRBJ1-1; TRBD1 agrees at 11 bases. Germline V gene data show CDR1 as KGHSH and CDR2 as LQKENI. The CDR3 totals 15 residues. The J segment lost 4 bases and the V segment lost 4 bases, leaving 5 bases of the junction unmatched. The CDR3 is CASSQGTGGPTEAFF. CDR3 coding DNA: TGTGCCAGCTCACAGGGGACAGGGGGACCCACTGAAGCTTTCTTT. Looking up the rest from reference TRBV18 and TRBJ1-1 gives the full variable domain: NAGVMQNPRHLVRRRGQEARLRCSPMKGHSHVYWYRQLPEEGLKFMVYLQKENIIDESGMPKERFSAEFPKEGPSILRIQQVVRGDSAAYFCASSQGTGGPTEAFFGQGTRLTVV.

V is TRBV7-2 and J is TRBJ2-7; the match to TRBD2 covers 9 bases. The ends lost 3 bases at V and 2 bases at J; junction bases unmatched: 5. The CDR3 length is 15 residues. The germline CDR1 and CDR2 sequences are SGHTA and FQGNSA. The CDR3 region is CASSLGAGGPYEQYF. Here the CDR3 DNA reads TGTGCCAGCAGCTTGGGAGCGGGGGGTCCCTACGAGCAGTACTTC.

The chain couples TRBV7-6 to TRBJ2-7, with TRBD2 matching 11 bases. The V segment lost 5 bases and the J segment 4 bases; nucleotides outside the gene matches: 7. The CDR3 loop spans 15 amino acids. The germline gives CDR1 SGHVS, CDR2 FNYEAQ. CDR3: CASSNGLAGVYEQYF. The CDR3 region has the DNA TGTGCCAGCAGCAATGGACTAGCGGGTGTATACGAGCAGTACTTC.

The chain uses TRBV19 and TRBJ2-7, with D unresolved. V was cut by 4 bases and J by 4 bases, with 11 bases left in between. The CDR3 loop spans 13 amino acids. Germline V gives CDR1 LNHDA, CDR2 SQIVND (reference sequence). The CDR3 protein is CASSKDLAYEQYF. For the CDR3, the DNA is TGTGCCAGTAGTAAGGATCTCGCATACGAGCAGTACTTC.

The V gene is TRBV4-3, the J gene TRBJ1-2; D perhaps matches TRBD1 (6 bases). CDR1 is LGHNA, CDR2 YSLEER, per germline. V was shortened by 0 bases and J by 4 bases, with 15 bases between the two germline ends. The CDR3 length is 16 residues. The CDR3 region has the DNA TGCGCCAGCAGCCAAGATAACAGGGCCTCCTCCTATGGCTACACCTTC. It encodes CASSQDNRASSYGYTF.

The chain combines TRBV5-1 with TRBJ1-2; TRBD1 matches 7 bases. V gave up 4 bases and J gave up 1 base; unmatched junction bases: 7. The CDR3 runs 15 residues. Germline lookup yields CDR1 SGHRS and CDR2 YFSETQ. Here the CDR3 DNA reads TGCGCCAGCAGCGAACAGGGGCGGATTAACTATGGCTACACCTTC. It is translated as CASSEQGRINYGYTF.